Listed here are 14 T cell receptor beta chains from one sample, sequenced in a study of early T cells in non-severe SARS-CoV-2 infection. Via MiXCR, TCRdb re-called the 5' RACE reads, giving one row per CDR3 protein. The table has 55,000 to 75,000 distinct CDR3 sequences, about 9% seen once. The specimen comprised whole blood, sampled at baseline. All receptors come from an adult who was a healthcare worker with PCR-confirmed SARS-CoV-2 infection or an uninfected control (not recorded which).

The chain is built from TRBV3-1 and TRBJ2-1; D is unclear. The CDR3 spans 15 residues. Between the trimmed V and J ends, which lost 0 bases and 6 bases, there was a span of 12 bases. Germline CDR1 LGHDT, CDR2 YNNKEL (reference sequence). Written as DNA, the CDR3 is TGTGCCAGCAGCCAAGAAGCTTCGGTTCTCAATGAGCAGTTCTTC. This codes for CASSQEASVLNEQFF.

J is TRBJ1-1 and V is TRBV7-9; D gene uncertain. V lost 4 bases and J 11 bases, leaving 20 bases between the germline ends. The length of the CDR3 is 14 residues. The V gene's germline CDR1 is SEHNR and CDR2 FQNEAQ (reference sequence). The CDR3 DNA reads as TGTGCCAGCAGCTCGTATGGCGACACGACATGGGCTTTCTTT. It is translated as CASSSYGDTTWAFF.

The table lists this clonotype with a few counts. The chain couples TRBV28 to TRBJ2-3; D remains unclear. V lost 2 bases and J lost 3, with 15 bases in between. CDR1 is MDHEN, CDR2 SYDVKM, per germline. The CDR3 length is 16 residues. The CDR3 loop reads CASSLVGIGITDTQYF. The CDR3 DNA follows: TGTGCCAGCAGTTTAGTAGGGATAGGTATAACAGATACGCAGTATTTT.

This clonotype was observed a few times. This chain uses TRBV11-3 with TRBJ1-1, with D possibly matching TRBD1 (5 bases). The V end lost 6 bases, the J end lost 3 bases, and 8 bases lay between the germline ends. The CDR3 is made up of 12 amino acids. Germline values: CDR1 SGHNT, CDR2 YENEEA. The CDR3 is CASSIGDTEAFF. The CDR3 bases are TGTGCCAGCAGTATAGGGGACACTGAAGCTTTCTTT.

This clonotype has a count of ten or more. The V call is TRBV6-2 or TRBV6-3, the J call TRBJ2-3; D perhaps matches TRBD2 (6 bases). Trimming removed 6 bases at V and 1 base at J, with 14 bases between. The CDR3 consists of 15 residues. Germline V lookup: CDR1 MNHEY, CDR2 SVGEGT. The CDR3 DNA reads as TGTGCCAGCAGGTGGACTAATCGTCGCACAGATACGCAGTATTTT. The encoded protein is CASRWTNRRTDTQYF.

DNA of the CDR3: TGCAGCGTTGGAAGGACAGCCTACGAGCAGTACTTC. Its protein product is CSVGRTAYEQYF. The chain joins TRBV29-1 to TRBJ2-7, with D perhaps matching TRBD1 (6 bases). Germline assignment: CDR1 SQVTM and CDR2 ANQGSEA. This CDR3 spans 12 amino acids. Trimming pared 4 bases from V and 2 bases from J, leaving 9 bases between.

The table lists this clonotype with a few counts. The J gene is TRBJ2-1, the V gene TRBV6-2 or TRBV6-3; D might be TRBD1 (7 bases). V was trimmed by 6 bases and J by 7 bases, leaving 22 bases between them. The CDR3 loop spans 16 amino acids. The germline gives CDR1 MNHEY, CDR2 SVGEGT. The chain's CDR3 is CASSHQGGSGPNEQFF. DNA of the CDR3: TGTGCCAGCAGCCACCAGGGGGGATCGGGCCCGAATGAGCAGTTCTTC.

There are a few counts of this clonotype. This chain's CDR3 is CASSLTAMNTEAFF. CDR3 DNA: TGTGCCAGCAGCCTGACAGCTATGAACACTGAAGCTTTCTTT. This chain connects TRBV5-5 to TRBJ1-1; possibly TRBD1 for D (5 bases). CDR1 is SGHKS, CDR2 YYEKEE, per germline (reference sequence). The CDR3 sequence is 14 residues long. Between the trimmed V and J ends, which lost 4 bases and 0 bases, there was a span of 10 bases.

This clonotype was counted a few times. V gene TRBV7-2 combines with J gene TRBJ2-1; 7 nucleotides match TRBD1. After removal of 4 bases from V and 7 bases from J, the junction contained 16 bases not matched to a gene. Germline CDR1 SGHTA, CDR2 FQGNSA. This CDR3 is 17 amino acids long. The CDR3 DNA reads TGTGCCAGCAGCTCAATTGGCCGAGCCCCCAGGGGGAATGAGCAGTTCTTC. This gives the protein CASSSIGRAPRGNEQFF.

This clonotype was seen many times. V is TRBV5-6 and J is TRBJ1-1; TRBD1 is a possible D gene (5 bases). This CDR3 spans 24 amino acids. The V end lost 4 bases, the J end lost 3 bases, and 43 bases lay between the germline ends. The germline gives CDR1 SGHDT, CDR2 YYEEEE. The CDR3 coding sequence is TGTGCCAGCAGCCAAACTTGGCGACGGTCTGGATTTGTCGGTGGGGGAGATGGTGACACTGAAGCTTTCTTT. It translates to CASSQTWRRSGFVGGGDGDTEAFF.

The V and J genes are TRBV5-4 and TRBJ2-1; no reliable D call. The CDR3 has 13 residues. V was cut by 10 bases and J by 8 bases, with 19 bases left in between. Germline values: CDR1 SGHNT, CDR2 YYREEE (reference sequence). CDR3 amino acids: CAGKDPTADEQFF. The CDR3 DNA is TGTGCCGGAAAGGACCCAACGGCGGATGAGCAGTTCTTC. Looking up the rest from reference TRBV5-4 and TRBJ2-1 gives the full variable domain: ETGVTQSPTHLIKTRGQQVTLRCSSQSGHNTVSWYQQALGQGPQFIFQYYREEENGRGNFPPRFSGLQFPNYSSELNVNALELDDSALYLCAGKDPTADEQFFGPGTRLTVL.

The chain uses TRBV5-6 and TRBJ2-3, with D perhaps matching TRBD1 (5 bases). There are 16 residues in the CDR3. CDR1 is SGHDT and CDR2 is YYEEEE in the germline V gene. V gave up 2 bases and J gave up 0 bases, with 13 bases separating them. Here the CDR3 reads CASSFRVQISTDTQYF. The CDR3 DNA sequence: TGTGCCAGCAGCTTCAGGGTCCAAATTAGCACAGATACGCAGTATTTT.

The chain carries TRBV13 and TRBJ2-7; 9 bases agree with TRBD2. The V gene's germline CDR1 is PRHDT and CDR2 FYEKMQ (reference sequence). The junction had 11 bases not matched to a gene; V was cut back by 6 bases and J by 2 bases. The CDR3 runs 16 residues. CDR3 nucleotide sequence: TGTGCCAGCAGAACCGCGGGGAGCGGGGGGACCTACGAGCAGTACTTC. It is translated as CASRTAGSGGTYEQYF.

Ten or more counts support this clonotype. CDR3 nucleotides: TGTGCCAGCAGCCCTGACACAGCGAATCAGCCCCAGCATTTT. Protein: CASSPDTANQPQHF. V usage is TRBV7-2 and J usage is TRBJ1-5; D gene ambiguous. CDR1 and CDR2 from the germline V gene are SGHTA and FQGNSA. Trimming took off 5 bases at V and 4 bases at J, with 12 bases between the two ends. The CDR3 is made up of 14 amino acids. Supplemented by reference TRBV7-2 and TRBJ1-5, the full variable domain reads GAGVSQSPSNKVTEKGKDVELRCDPISGHTALYWYRQSLGQGLEFLIYFQGNSAPDKSGLPSDRFSAERTGGSVSTLTIQRTQQEDSAVYLCASSPDTANQPQHFGDGTRLSIL.